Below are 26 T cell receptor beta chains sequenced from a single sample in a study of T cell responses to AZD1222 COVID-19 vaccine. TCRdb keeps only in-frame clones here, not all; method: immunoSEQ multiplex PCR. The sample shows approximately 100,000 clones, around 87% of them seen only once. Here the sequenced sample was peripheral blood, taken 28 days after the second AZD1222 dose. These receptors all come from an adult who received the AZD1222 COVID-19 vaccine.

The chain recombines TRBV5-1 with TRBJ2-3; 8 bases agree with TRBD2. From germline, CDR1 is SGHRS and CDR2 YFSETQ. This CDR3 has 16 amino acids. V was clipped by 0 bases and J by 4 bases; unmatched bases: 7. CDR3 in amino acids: CASSLVPRGAADTQYF. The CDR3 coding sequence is TGCGCCAGCAGCTTGGTTCCGCGGGGGGCCGCAGATACGCAGTATTTT.

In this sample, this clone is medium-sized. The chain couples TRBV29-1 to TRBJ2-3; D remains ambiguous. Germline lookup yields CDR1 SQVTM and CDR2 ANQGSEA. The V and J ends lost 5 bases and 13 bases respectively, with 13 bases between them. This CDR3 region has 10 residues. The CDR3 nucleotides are TGCAGCGTTTTAGTGCGGAAGAAGTATTTT. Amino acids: CSVLVRKKYF.

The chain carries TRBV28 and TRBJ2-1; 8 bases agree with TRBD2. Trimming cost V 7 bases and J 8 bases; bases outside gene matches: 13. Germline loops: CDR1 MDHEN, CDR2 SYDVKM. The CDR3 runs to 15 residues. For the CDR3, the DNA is TGTGCCAGCACGGAGACGGGAGGGGCCCCGGATGAGCAGTTCTTC. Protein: CASTETGGAPDEQFF.

For the CDR3, the DNA is TGTGCCAGCAGCTTACGGGTGATTGACGAGCAGTACTTC. It codes for CASSLRVIDEQYF. The chain uses TRBV11-2 and TRBJ2-7; D unclear. V lost 2 bases, J lost 5 bases, and 10 bases lay in between. The CDR3 covers 13 residues. Germline V gene sequence: CDR1 SGHAT, CDR2 FQNNGV.

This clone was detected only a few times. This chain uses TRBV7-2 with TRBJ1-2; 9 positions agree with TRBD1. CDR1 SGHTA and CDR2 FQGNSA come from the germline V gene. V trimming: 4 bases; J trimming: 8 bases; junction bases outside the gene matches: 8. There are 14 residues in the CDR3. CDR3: CASSSYRGLEGYTF. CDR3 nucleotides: TGTGCCAGCAGCTCGTACAGGGGGCTAGAGGGCTACACCTTC.

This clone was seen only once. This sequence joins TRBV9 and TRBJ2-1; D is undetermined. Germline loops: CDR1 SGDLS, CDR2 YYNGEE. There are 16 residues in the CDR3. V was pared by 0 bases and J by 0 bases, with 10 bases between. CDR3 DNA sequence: TGTGCCAGCAGCGTAGGTGGGTCGAGCTCCTACAATGAGCAGTTCTTC. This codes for CASSVGGSSSYNEQFF.

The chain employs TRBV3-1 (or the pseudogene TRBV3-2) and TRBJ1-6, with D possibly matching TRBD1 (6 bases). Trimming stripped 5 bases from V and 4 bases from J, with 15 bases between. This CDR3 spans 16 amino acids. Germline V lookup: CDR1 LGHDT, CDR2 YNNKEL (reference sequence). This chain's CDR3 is CASSSWATGYNSPLHF. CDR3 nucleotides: TGTGCCAGCAGCTCCTGGGCCACAGGGTATAATTCACCCCTCCACTTT.

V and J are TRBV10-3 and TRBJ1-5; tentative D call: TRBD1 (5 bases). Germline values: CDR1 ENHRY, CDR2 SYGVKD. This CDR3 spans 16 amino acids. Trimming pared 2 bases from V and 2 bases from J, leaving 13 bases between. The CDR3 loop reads CAISEIAGGGNQPQHF. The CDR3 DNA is TGTGCCATCAGTGAGATTGCCGGGGGGGGCAATCAGCCCCAGCATTTT.

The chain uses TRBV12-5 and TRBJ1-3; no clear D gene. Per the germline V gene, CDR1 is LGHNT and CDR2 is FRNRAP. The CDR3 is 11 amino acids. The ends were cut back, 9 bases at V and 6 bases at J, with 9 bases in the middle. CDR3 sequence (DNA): TGTGCTAGCCCACCTCAAAACACCATATATTTT. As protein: CASPPQNTIYF.

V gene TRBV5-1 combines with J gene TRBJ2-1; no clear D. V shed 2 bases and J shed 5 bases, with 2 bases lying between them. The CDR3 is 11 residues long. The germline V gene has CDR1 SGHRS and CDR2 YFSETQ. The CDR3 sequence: CASSLNNEQFF. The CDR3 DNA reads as TGCGCCAGCAGCTTAAACAATGAGCAGTTCTTC.

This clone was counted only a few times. DNA of the CDR3: TGTGCCAGCTCCCGGGATCCCTATAATTCACCCCTCCACTTT. Amino acids: CASSRDPYNSPLHF. The V call is TRBV6-5, the J call TRBJ1-6, with D hard to call. This CDR3 contains 14 residues. Per germline, CDR1 MNHEY and CDR2 SVGAGI. V shed 8 bases and J shed 2 bases, with 10 bases lying between them.

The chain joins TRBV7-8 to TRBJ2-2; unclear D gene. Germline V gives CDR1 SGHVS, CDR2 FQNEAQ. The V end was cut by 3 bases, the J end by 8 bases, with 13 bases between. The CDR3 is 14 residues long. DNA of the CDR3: TGTGCCAGCAGCTTCTCGGGCCCGAGGGGGGAGCTGTTTTTT. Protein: CASSFSGPRGELFF.

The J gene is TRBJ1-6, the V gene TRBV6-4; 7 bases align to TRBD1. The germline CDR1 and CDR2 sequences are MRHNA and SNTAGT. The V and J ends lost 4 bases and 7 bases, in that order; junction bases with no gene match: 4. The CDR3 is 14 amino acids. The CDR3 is CASSATGPNSPLHF. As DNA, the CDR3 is TGTGCCAGCAGTGCGACAGGGCCGAATTCACCCCTCCACTTT.

CDR3 loop: CASGLLGLLNTEAFF. The CDR3 region has the DNA TGTGCCAGCGGCCTATTGGGACTGCTAAACACTGAAGCTTTCTTT. The rearrangement links TRBV28 to TRBJ1-1; TRBD1 might be the D (5 bases). Trimming left V 8 bases short and J 2 bases short, with 18 bases between. The CDR3 has 15 residues. CDR1 MDHEN and CDR2 SYDVKM come from the germline V gene. The full variable domain, with the rest looked up from reference TRBV28 and TRBJ1-1, is DVKVTQSSRYLVKRTGEKVFLECVQDMDHENMFWYRQDPGLGLRLIYFSYDVKMKEKGDIPEGYSVSREKKERFSLILESASTNQTSMYLCASGLLGLLNTEAFFGQGTRLTVV.

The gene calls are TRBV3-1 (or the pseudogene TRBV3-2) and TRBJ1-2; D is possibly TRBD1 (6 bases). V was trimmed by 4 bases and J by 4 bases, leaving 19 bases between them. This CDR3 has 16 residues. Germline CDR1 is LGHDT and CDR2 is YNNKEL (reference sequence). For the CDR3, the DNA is TGTGCCAGCAGCCGAGGGGGGGGGCGCGGCGGCTATGGCTACACCTTC. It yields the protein CASSRGGGRGGYGYTF.

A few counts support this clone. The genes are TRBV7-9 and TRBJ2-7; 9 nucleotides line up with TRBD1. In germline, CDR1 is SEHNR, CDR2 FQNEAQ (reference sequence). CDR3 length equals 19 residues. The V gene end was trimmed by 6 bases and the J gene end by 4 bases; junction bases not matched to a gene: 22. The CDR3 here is CASRKTTDSPGQGWYEQYF. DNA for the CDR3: TGTGCCAGCAGAAAGACCACCGACTCGCCGGGACAGGGATGGTACGAGCAGTACTTC.

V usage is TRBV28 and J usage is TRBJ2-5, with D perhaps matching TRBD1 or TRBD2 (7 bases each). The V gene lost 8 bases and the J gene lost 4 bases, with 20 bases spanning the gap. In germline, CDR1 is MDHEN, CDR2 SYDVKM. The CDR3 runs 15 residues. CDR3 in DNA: TGTGCCAGCGGGGATGGCCAGGGGGGGCGAGAGACCCAGTACTTC. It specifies CASGDGQGGRETQYF. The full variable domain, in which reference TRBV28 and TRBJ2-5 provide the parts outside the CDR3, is DVKVTQSSRYLVKRTGEKVFLECVQDMDHENMFWYRQDPGLGLRLIYFSYDVKMKEKGDIPEGYSVSREKKERFSLILESASTNQTSMYLCASGDGQGGRETQYFGPGTRLLVL.

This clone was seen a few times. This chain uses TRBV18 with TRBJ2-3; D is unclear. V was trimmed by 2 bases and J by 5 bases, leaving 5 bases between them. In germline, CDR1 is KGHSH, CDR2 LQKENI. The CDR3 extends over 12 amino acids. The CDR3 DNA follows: TGTGCCAGCTCACCAAGTAGAGATACGCAGTATTTT. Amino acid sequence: CASSPSRDTQYF.

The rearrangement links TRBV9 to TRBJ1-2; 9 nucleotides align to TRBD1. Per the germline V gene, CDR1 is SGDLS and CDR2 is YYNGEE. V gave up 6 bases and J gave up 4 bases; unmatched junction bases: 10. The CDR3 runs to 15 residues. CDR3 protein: CASNLGQGPSYGYTF. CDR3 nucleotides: TGTGCCAGCAACCTCGGACAGGGGCCCTCCTATGGCTACACCTTC.

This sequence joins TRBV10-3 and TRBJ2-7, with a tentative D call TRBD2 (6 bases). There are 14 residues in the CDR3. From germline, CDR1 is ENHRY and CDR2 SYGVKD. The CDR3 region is CAIGKHGTSYEQYF. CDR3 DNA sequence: TGTGCGATCGGAAAACACGGGACTTCCTACGAGCAGTACTTC.

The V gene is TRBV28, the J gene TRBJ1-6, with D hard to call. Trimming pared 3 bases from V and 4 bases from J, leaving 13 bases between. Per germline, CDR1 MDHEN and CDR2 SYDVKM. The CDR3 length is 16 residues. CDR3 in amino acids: CASSLPGEGYNSPLHF. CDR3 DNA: TGTGCCAGCAGTTTGCCGGGAGAGGGATATAATTCACCCCTCCACTTT.

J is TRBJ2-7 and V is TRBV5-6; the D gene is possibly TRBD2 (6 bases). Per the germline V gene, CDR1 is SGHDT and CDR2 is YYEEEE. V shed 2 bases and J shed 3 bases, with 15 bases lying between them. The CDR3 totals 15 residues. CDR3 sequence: CASSFSGTGLYEQYF. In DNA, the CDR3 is TGTGCCAGCAGCTTCTCCGGGACGGGACTCTACGAGCAGTACTTC.

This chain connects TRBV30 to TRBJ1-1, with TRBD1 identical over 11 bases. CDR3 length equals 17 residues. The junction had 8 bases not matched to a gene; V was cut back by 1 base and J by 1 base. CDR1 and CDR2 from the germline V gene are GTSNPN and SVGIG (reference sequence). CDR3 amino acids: CAWSASPGTGGNTEAFF. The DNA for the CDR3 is TGTGCCTGGAGTGCCAGTCCCGGGACAGGGGGGAACACTGAAGCTTTCTTT. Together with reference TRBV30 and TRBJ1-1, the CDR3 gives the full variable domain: SQTIHQWPATLVQPVGSPLSLECTVEGTSNPNLYWYRQAAGRGLQLLFYSVGIGQISSEVPQNLSASRPQDRQFILSSKKLLLSDSGFYLCAWSASPGTGGNTEAFFGQGTRLTVV.

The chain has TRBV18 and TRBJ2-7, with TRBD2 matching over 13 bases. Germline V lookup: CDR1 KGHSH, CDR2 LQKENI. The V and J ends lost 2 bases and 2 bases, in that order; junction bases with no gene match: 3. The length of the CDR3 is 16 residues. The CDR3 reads CASSPGLAGVTYEQYF. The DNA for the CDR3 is TGTGCCAGCTCACCAGGACTAGCGGGGGTGACCTACGAGCAGTACTTC. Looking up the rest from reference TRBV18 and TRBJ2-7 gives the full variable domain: NAGVMQNPRHLVRRRGQEARLRCSPMKGHSHVYWYRQLPEEGLKFMVYLQKENIIDESGMPKERFSAEFPKEGPSILRIQQVVRGDSAAYFCASSPGLAGVTYEQYFGPGTRLTVT.

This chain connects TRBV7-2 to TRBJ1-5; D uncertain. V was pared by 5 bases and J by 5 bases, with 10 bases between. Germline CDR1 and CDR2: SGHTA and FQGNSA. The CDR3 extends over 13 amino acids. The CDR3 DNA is TGTGCCAGCAGCACACAGAGTTATCAGCCCCAGCATTTT. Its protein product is CASSTQSYQPQHF.

The CDR3 DNA follows: TGTGCCAGCAGCTTTGTTGGGACAGGGGCAATGAACACTGAAGCTTTCTTT. It is translated as CASSFVGTGAMNTEAFF. The chain recombines TRBV13 with TRBJ1-1, with 10 nucleotides matching TRBD1. The ends lost 3 bases at V and 0 bases at J; junction bases unmatched: 7. The CDR3 has 17 amino acids. Germline V gene lookup returns CDR1 PRHDT and CDR2 FYEKMQ (reference sequence).